Following are 22 T cell receptor beta chains from one sample sequenced in a study of cytomegalovirus exposure and HLA in healthy donors. Here immunoSEQ multiplex PCR was the method, and the copy in TCRdb shows in-frame clones only, minus some. The repertoire holds around 180,000 clones, roughly 84% seen once, with about 7% in the top ten. Sequencing was done on a sample of PBMCs. The origin of the receptors is a man younger than 35 in good health and CMV-seropositive.

The chain has TRBV29-1 and TRBJ2-5, with 10 nucleotides matching TRBD2. The CDR3 has 14 amino acids. Per germline, CDR1 SQVTM and CDR2 ANQGSEA. The J segment lost 1 base and the V segment lost 5 bases, leaving 4 bases of the junction unmatched. The CDR3 region is CSVPSGSGQETQYF. The CDR3 DNA reads as TGCAGCGTTCCTAGCGGGAGTGGCCAAGAGACCCAGTACTTC.

CDR3 amino acids: CASSLRLAGSVNNEQFF. In DNA, the CDR3 is TGTGCCAGCAGTTTACGGCTAGCGGGGTCAGTGAACAATGAGCAGTTCTTC. V is TRBV27 and J is TRBJ2-1; 9 nucleotides line up with TRBD2. The germline V gene has CDR1 MNHEY and CDR2 SMNVEV (reference sequence). This CDR3 comprises 17 residues. With 2 bases clipped from V and 5 bases from J, the junction kept 10 bases outside the gene matches.

This clone has just a few counts. CDR3: CAWSRDRGEEQYF. CDR3 coding DNA: TGTGCCTGGAGCCGGGACAGGGGGGAAGAGCAGTACTTC. V is TRBV30 and J is TRBJ2-7; 11 bases align to TRBD1. This CDR3 spans 13 amino acids. CDR1 is GTSNPN, CDR2 SVGIG, per germline (reference sequence). After removal of 3 bases from V and 7 bases from J, the junction contained 5 bases not matched to a gene.

This clone was found a few times. The rearrangement links TRBV18 to TRBJ2-2, with 9 bases matching TRBD2. The CDR3 runs 16 residues. The junction had 1 base not matched to a gene; V was cut back by 2 bases and J by 0 bases. Per germline, CDR1 KGHSH and CDR2 LQKENI. The CDR3 bases are TGTGCCAGCTCACCAAGCGGGAGGCCGAACACCGGGGAGCTGTTTTTT. It translates to CASSPSGRPNTGELFF.

This clone was observed a single time. V usage is TRBV6-4 and J usage is TRBJ1-2; D is uncertain. Trimming shortened V by 6 bases and J by 4 bases, and 18 bases separated the two germline ends. CDR3 length equals 15 residues. Germline CDR1 is MRHNA and CDR2 is SNTAGT. The chain's CDR3 is CASRGLREEGYGYTF. CDR3 nucleotides: TGTGCCAGCAGAGGGCTTCGAGAGGAGGGCTATGGCTACACCTTC.

The chain recombines TRBV4-3 with TRBJ2-7, with TRBD2 as a possible D gene (7 bases). The CDR3 is 16 amino acids. Per the germline V gene, CDR1 is LGHNA and CDR2 is YSLEER. With 0 bases removed from V and 6 bases from J, the gap between germline ends came to 18 bases. The CDR3 DNA reads as TGCGCCAGCAGCCAAGATGGGGCGGGGGCCCCCTCCGAGCAGTACTTC. Amino acid sequence: CASSQDGAGAPSEQYF.

In its sample, this clone was seen once. The chain couples TRBV7-9 to TRBJ1-2, with 10 bases that match TRBD1. Germline V gene data show CDR1 as SEHNR and CDR2 as FQNEAQ (reference sequence). The CDR3 is made up of 17 amino acids. V dropped 4 bases and J dropped 0; count of bases not matched to a gene: 8. CDR3 sequence (DNA): TGTGCCAGCAGCTCCTTGGGACAGGGGAAATCTAACTATGGCTACACCTTC. Its translation: CASSSLGQGKSNYGYTF.

The gene calls are TRBV14 and TRBJ2-2, with D hard to call. Germline V gene data show CDR1 as SGHDN and CDR2 as FVKESK. V was shortened by 4 bases and J by 4 bases, with 10 bases between the two germline ends. The CDR3 consists of 14 residues. The CDR3 DNA reads TGTGCCAGCAGCCCCGGGTCGGGCACCGGGGAGCTGTTTTTT. Protein: CASSPGSGTGELFF.

Only one count was recorded for this clone. This sequence joins TRBV11-2 and TRBJ2-4; 7 nucleotides line up with TRBD1. The CDR3 is 16 amino acids. V lost 5 bases, J lost 4 bases, and 11 bases stayed unmatched. Looked up from germline, CDR1 is SGHAT and CDR2 is FQNNGV. CDR3 nucleotide sequence: TGTGCCAGCAGCGTTAGACCCGGGACAGATAAAAACATTCAGTACTTC. It yields the protein CASSVRPGTDKNIQYF.

This chain uses TRBV4-3 with TRBJ2-1; 10 positions match TRBD2. The CDR3 consists of 16 residues. Germline values: CDR1 LGHNA, CDR2 YSLEER. The V gene end was trimmed by 2 bases and the J gene end by 6 bases; junction bases not matched to a gene: 7. The CDR3 DNA is TGCGCCAGCAGCCAATCTAGCGGGAGAGGTGGCAATGAGCAGTTCTTC. Translated, it gives CASSQSSGRGGNEQFF.

The chain links TRBV5-1 to TRBJ1-5, with TRBD1 matching over 8 bases. This CDR3 contains 16 residues. Trimming removed 0 bases from V and 3 bases from J; junction bases left unmatched: 5. Germline V lookup: CDR1 SGHRS, CDR2 YFSETQ. The CDR3: CASSLDGQGPNQPQHF. The CDR3 region has the DNA TGCGCCAGCAGCTTGGACGGACAGGGCCCCAATCAGCCCCAGCATTTT.

The chain links TRBV6-5 to TRBJ2-3; maybe TRBD2 (6 bases). Looked up from germline, CDR1 is MNHEY and CDR2 is SVGAGI. The germline V and J ends were trimmed by 6 bases and 4 bases, with 14 bases remaining between them. The CDR3 is made up of 14 amino acids. CDR3 loop: CASSLGTPSDTQYF. The CDR3 DNA is TGTGCCAGCAGCCTAGGGACTCCATCAGATACGCAGTATTTT.

This clone was seen only a few times. The V call is TRBV7-9, the J call TRBJ1-3; D is unresolved. Trimming removed 5 bases from V and 3 bases from J, with 8 bases in between. The CDR3 is 13 residues long. From germline, CDR1 is SEHNR and CDR2 FQNEAQ (reference sequence). CDR3 sequence reads: CASSRDFGNTIYF. The CDR3, as DNA: TGTGCCAGCAGCAGAGACTTTGGAAACACCATATATTTT.

This chain links TRBV19 with TRBJ2-7; possibly TRBD2 for D (5 bases). The length of the CDR3 is 13 residues. Germline-derived CDR1 and CDR2 are LNHDA and SQIVND (reference sequence). V was shortened by 3 bases and J by 1 base, with 7 bases between the two germline ends. The CDR3, as DNA: TGTGCCAGTAGTATCGGGGAATCCTACGAGCAGTACTTC. This codes for CASSIGESYEQYF.

This chain joins TRBV14 and TRBJ2-5, with TRBD2 matching 8 bases. With V trimmed by 4 bases and J by 0 bases, 4 bases remained unmatched. The CDR3 is 15 amino acids. Germline CDR1 SGHDN, CDR2 FVKESK. Written as DNA, the CDR3 is TGTGCCAGCAGCCCCAGACTAGCGAACCAAGAGACCCAGTACTTC. Its translation is CASSPRLANQETQYF.

This clone was picked up one time. The rearrangement uses TRBV7-9 and TRBJ2-1, with 9 bases that match TRBD2. This CDR3 spans 16 amino acids. The J segment lost 0 bases and the V segment lost 7 bases, leaving 7 bases of the junction unmatched. In germline, CDR1 is SEHNR, CDR2 FQNEAQ (reference sequence). CDR3 nucleotide sequence: TGTGCCAGCACCTCGGCGGGAGGGCGCTCCTACAATGAGCAGTTCTTC. It translates to CASTSAGGRSYNEQFF.

The chain has TRBV5-1 and TRBJ2-7; D is unresolved. The CDR3 consists of 11 residues. V lost 1 base and J 6 bases, leaving 5 bases between the germline ends. Germline V gene lookup returns CDR1 SGHRS and CDR2 YFSETQ. The CDR3 here is CASSLKREQYF. CDR3 nucleotide sequence: TGCGCCAGCAGCTTGAAGCGCGAGCAGTACTTC.

The chain combines TRBV7-9 with TRBJ1-5; 9 bases fit TRBD1. V gave up 5 bases and J gave up 1 base; unmatched junction bases: 9. The germline CDR1 and CDR2 sequences are SEHNR and FQNEAQ (reference sequence). This CDR3 spans 17 amino acids. CDR3 protein: CASSPGQGGGSNQPQHF. The CDR3 DNA reads TGTGCCAGCAGCCCGGGACAGGGAGGGGGGAGCAATCAGCCCCAGCATTTT. Variable domain in full (rest from reference TRBV7-9 and TRBJ1-5): DTGVSQNPRHKITKRGQNVTFRCDPISEHNRLYWYRQTLGQGPEFLTYFQNEAQLEKSRLLSDRFSAERPKGSFSTLEIQRTEQGDSAMYLCASSPGQGGGSNQPQHFGDGTRLSIL.

In its sample, this clone was seen once. The rearrangement links TRBV14 to TRBJ2-7; a possible D gene is TRBD2 (5 bases). CDR1 and CDR2 from the germline V gene are SGHDN and FVKESK. CDR3 length: 13 amino acids. Trimming cost V 4 bases and J 7 bases, with 14 bases left between them. CDR3 nucleotide sequence: TGTGCCAGCAGCCCTACTAAAACGGGGGAGCAGTACTTC. It yields the protein CASSPTKTGEQYF.

This sequence joins TRBV4-3 and TRBJ2-7; maybe TRBD2 (6 bases). Germline values: CDR1 LGHNA, CDR2 YSLEER. The V gene lost 1 base and the J gene lost 2 bases, with 18 bases spanning the gap. The CDR3 extends over 17 amino acids. CDR3 protein: CASSQGGESGLPYEQYF. CDR3 DNA: TGCGCCAGCAGCCAAGGGGGGGAGAGCGGCCTACCCTACGAGCAGTACTTC.

The chain employs TRBV2 and TRBJ2-1; perhaps TRBD1 as D (6 bases). Deletions cut 2 bases from V and 7 bases from J, with 12 bases between. This CDR3 region has 14 residues. Germline assignment: CDR1 SNHLY and CDR2 FYNNEI. CDR3 residues: CASSEQGSSNEQFF. CDR3 nucleotides: TGTGCCAGCAGTGAACAGGGGTCCTCTAATGAGCAGTTCTTC.

The chain uses TRBV9 and TRBJ2-3, with 9 nucleotides matching TRBD1. The CDR3 is made up of 14 amino acids. J gave up 6 bases and V 4 bases, and 6 bases lay outside the gene matches. CDR1 and CDR2 from the germline V gene are SGDLS and YYNGEE. The CDR3, as DNA: TGTGCCAGCAGCTTCCGGACAGGGGCGGATACGCAGTATTTT. It translates to CASSFRTGADTQYF.